Listed below are T cell receptor beta chains from one sample, sequenced in a study of cytomegalovirus exposure and HLA in healthy donors. Some clones are missing from TCRdb's copy, which holds only in-frame ones; the method was immunoSEQ multiplex PCR. The repertoire holds around 280,000 clones, with roughly 90% as singletons. The sample comprised PBMCs. These receptors all come from a woman between 18 and 29 years old in good health and CMV-seronegative. CDR3s include the opening cysteine and the closing phenylalanine or tryptophan. The D gene is left open where the match is weak.

CDR3aa	CDR3nt	v_gene	len	j_gene	d_gene
CATSYPGGSSLSNQPQHF	TGTGCCACCAGCTACCCAGGGGGTTCGTCTCTTAGCAATCAGCCCCAGCATTTT	TRBV15	18	TRBJ1-5	TRBD1
CASSYSGPLSRGYTF	TGTGCCAGCAGTTACTCCGGTCCCTTATCGAGGGGCTACACCTTC	TRBV6-5	15	TRBJ1-2	NA
CASSYSLNQPQHF	TGTGCCAGCAGTTACTCTCTCAATCAGCCCCAGCATTTT	TRBV6-5	13	TRBJ1-5	NA
CASSSGPGTEAFF	TGTGCCAGCAGTTCCGGTCCGGGCACTGAAGCTTTCTTT	TRBV7-3	13	TRBJ1-1	NA
CASSVAPGQGIYEQYF	TGTGCCAGCAGCGTAGCCCCGGGACAGGGTATCTACGAGCAGTACTTC	TRBV9	16	TRBJ2-7	TRBD1
CASSDGLAGKFF	TGTGCCAGCAGCGATGGCCTAGCGGGGAAGTTCTTC	TRBV2	12	TRBJ2-1	TRBD2
CASSADGGFPLQPQHF	TGTGCCAGCAGCGCGGACGGGGGGTTTCCTCTTCAGCCCCAGCATTTT	TRBV9	16	TRBJ1-5	NA
CASSSPGDSPLYGPYEQYF	TGTGCCAGCAGCTCCCCCGGAGACTCGCCCCTCTATGGTCCCTACGAGCAGTACTTC	TRBV11-2	19	TRBJ2-7	NA
CASSLGTGLYEQYF	TGTGCCAGCAGCTTGGGGACAGGTCTCTACGAGCAGTACTTC	TRBV11-2	14	TRBJ2-7	TRBD1
CASSLSGGAYNEQFF	TGTGCCAGCAGCTTAAGTGGGGGGGCATACAATGAGCAGTTCTTC	TRBV11-2	15	TRBJ2-1	NA